One and the same sample provided the 12 T cell receptor beta chains below, sequenced in a study of shared clonotypes between healthy human individuals (dated by TCRdb to 2018 to 2020). The method behind the library was the immunoSEQ multiplex PCR assay. The table comes from immuneACCESS by way of TCRdb, which keeps in-frame sequences with V and J called. Part of the clones is missing from these tables; in studies checked, under half for an unresolved V gene and the rest for unknown reasons. The table for this sample lists about 2.4 million clones; under 95% of them were counted only once. The ten largest clones take up 0.36% of the sample. The sample was naive CD4+ T cells from PBMCs. The cell subset or site label here, explained by the study, means: CD45RA+ positively selected. These TCRs come from a man aged 18 to 35 in good health. Some clones in this sample may be carry-over from other donors' samples.

Points on this clone: Other DNA sequences from this sample encode an identical CDR3 as well. The chain joins TRBV27 to TRBJ1-1; D gene uncertain. Trimming cost V 5 bases and J 5 bases, with 6 bases left between them. The germline gives CDR1 MNHEY, CDR2 SMNVEV (reference sequence). This CDR3 contains 11 residues. CDR3 residues: CASSLGTEAFF. DNA of the CDR3: TGTGCCAGCAGTCTAGGAACTGAAGCTTTCTTT.

The V gene is TRBV7-9, the J gene TRBJ1-1; D unclear. The length of the CDR3 is 15 residues. Per the germline V gene, CDR1 is SEHNR and CDR2 is FQNEAQ (reference sequence). The germline V and J ends were trimmed by 2 bases and 10 bases, with 20 bases remaining between them. CDR3 in DNA: TGTGCCAGCAGCTTAAAGGGAGTGCCGGGGTTTGCAGCTTTCTTT. Residues: CASSLKGVPGFAAFF.

The chain carries TRBV6-6 and TRBJ2-3; TRBD2 agrees at 8 bases. Germline-derived CDR1 and CDR2 are MNHNY and SVGAGI (reference sequence). V gave up 3 bases and J gave up 4 bases; unmatched junction bases: 9. The CDR3 contains 16 residues. CDR3 DNA sequence: TGTGCCAGCAGTTATTCGGCTAGCGGGTCCCCAGATACGCAGTATTTT. Its protein product is CASSYSASGSPDTQYF.

This chain connects TRBV28 to TRBJ2-7; the match to TRBD1 covers 9 bases. The CDR3 has 15 amino acids. Trimming at V came to 3 bases and at J to 2 bases, leaving 5 bases not matched to a gene. Germline V gene data show CDR1 as MDHEN and CDR2 as SYDVKM. The DNA for the CDR3 is TGTGCCAGCAGTTTCGGGACAGGGTCCCCCTACGAGCAGTACTTC. Its protein product is CASSFGTGSPYEQYF.

This clone has just one count. The chain links TRBV2 to TRBJ2-5; D uncertain. The CDR3 spans 16 residues. CDR1 and CDR2 (germline): SNHLY, FYNNEI. The V end lost 4 bases, the J end lost 5 bases, and 20 bases lay between the germline ends. CDR3 coding DNA: TGTGCCAGCAGTGCCCTAAAGCTGGGTATAGGGGAGACCCAGTACTTC. It yields the protein CASSALKLGIGETQYF.

The CDR3 DNA is TGTGCCAACGGGGGGGCTGATCAGCCCCAGCATTTT. Translation: CANGGADQPQHF. V usage is TRBV28 and J usage is TRBJ1-5; maybe TRBD1 (6 bases). Trimming cost V 10 bases and J 5 bases, with 12 bases left between them. From germline, CDR1 is MDHEN and CDR2 SYDVKM. The CDR3 is made up of 12 amino acids.

J is TRBJ1-2 and V is TRBV5-4; 9 nucleotides agree with TRBD1. CDR3 length equals 16 residues. V was clipped by 5 bases and J by 4 bases; unmatched bases: 12. CDR1 and CDR2 from the germline V gene are SGHNT and YYREEE (reference sequence). The CDR3 is CASRNFGQGYAYGYTF. The CDR3 DNA reads as TGTGCCAGCAGGAACTTCGGACAGGGGTACGCCTATGGCTACACCTTC.

In its sample, this clone was seen once. This sequence joins TRBV2 and TRBJ1-1; D might be TRBD1 (5 bases). The germline gives CDR1 SNHLY, CDR2 FYNNEI. Trimming removed 10 bases from V and 0 bases from J, with 12 bases in between. The CDR3 consists of 13 residues. CDR3 sequence (DNA): TGTGCCACCGCTGGGGGTTTGAACACTGAAGCTTTCTTT. Translated: CATAGGLNTEAFF.

The rearrangement uses TRBV7-9 and TRBJ1-1; 10 bases are shared with TRBD1. From germline, CDR1 is SEHNR and CDR2 FQNEAQ (reference sequence). The CDR3 length is 14 residues. Unmatched junction bases numbered 4, after V lost 3 bases and J lost 6 bases. The CDR3 nucleotides read TGTGCCAGCAGCTTCGACAGGGGGCAGGCTGAAGCTTTCTTT. It codes for CASSFDRGQAEAFF. Full variable domain (remainder filled in from reference TRBV7-9 and TRBJ1-1): DTGVSQNPRHKITKRGQNVTFRCDPISEHNRLYWYRQTLGQGPEFLTYFQNEAQLEKSRLLSDRFSAERPKGSFSTLEIQRTEQGDSAMYLCASSFDRGQAEAFFGQGTRLTVV.

This chain uses TRBV4-3 with TRBJ1-6; TRBD1 might be the D (5 bases). Germline-derived CDR1 and CDR2 are LGHNA and YSLEER. This CDR3 region has 18 residues. V was cut by 3 bases and J by 9 bases, with 24 bases left in between. CDR3 DNA: TGCGCCAGCAGCCATGGGGTAGAGCAGGGAATTGGGGGTTCACCCCTCCACTTT. Protein product: CASSHGVEQGIGGSPLHF.

This clone was observed a single time. This sequence joins TRBV9 and TRBJ2-2, with D possibly matching TRBD2 (5 bases). V was trimmed by 4 bases and J by 6 bases, leaving 16 bases between them. Germline V gene lookup returns CDR1 SGDLS and CDR2 YYNGEE. This CDR3 spans 15 amino acids. As DNA, the CDR3 is TGTGCCAGCAGCCCCGCGGGTAGGGTCGCCGGGGAGCTGTTTTTT. This encodes CASSPAGRVAGELFF. Based on the CDR3 plus reference TRBV9 and TRBJ2-2, the full variable domain is DSGVTQTPKHLITATGQRVTLRCSPRSGDLSVYWYQQSLDQGLQFLIQYYNGEERAKGNILERFSAQQFPDLHSELNLSSLELGDSALYFCASSPAGRVAGELFFGEGSRLTVL.

The chain recombines TRBV5-8 with TRBJ2-7; TRBD2 aligns across 12 bases. Per germline, CDR1 SGHTS and CDR2 YDEGEE. This CDR3 is built from 14 residues. V lost 2 bases, J lost 7 bases, and 4 bases stayed unmatched. The CDR3 sequence is CASSLTLAGGEQYF. The CDR3 DNA reads as TGTGCCAGCAGCTTAACACTAGCGGGAGGTGAGCAGTACTTC.